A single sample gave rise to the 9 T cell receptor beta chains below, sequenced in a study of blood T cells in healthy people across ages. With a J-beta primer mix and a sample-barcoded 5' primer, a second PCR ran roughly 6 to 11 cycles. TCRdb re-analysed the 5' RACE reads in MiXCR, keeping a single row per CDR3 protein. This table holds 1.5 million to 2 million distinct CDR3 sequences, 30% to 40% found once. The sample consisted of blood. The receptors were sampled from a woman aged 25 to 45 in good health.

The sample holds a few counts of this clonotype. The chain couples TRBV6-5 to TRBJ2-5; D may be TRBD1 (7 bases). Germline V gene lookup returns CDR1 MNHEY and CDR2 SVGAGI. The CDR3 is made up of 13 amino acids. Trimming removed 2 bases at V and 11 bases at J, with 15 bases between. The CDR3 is CASSYNRGGEQYF. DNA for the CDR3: TGTGCCAGCAGTTACAACAGGGGAGGTGAGCAGTACTTC.

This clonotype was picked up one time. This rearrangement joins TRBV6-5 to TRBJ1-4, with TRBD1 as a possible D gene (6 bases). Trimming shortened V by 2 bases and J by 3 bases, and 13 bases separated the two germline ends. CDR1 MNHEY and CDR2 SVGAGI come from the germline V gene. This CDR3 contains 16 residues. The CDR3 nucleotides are TGTGCCAGCAGTTACGGCAGGGGACCCCCTAATGAAAAACTGTTTTTT. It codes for CASSYGRGPPNEKLFF.

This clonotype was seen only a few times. CDR3 DNA: TGCGCCAGCAGCTTAACTAGCGGCGATCCGCAGTATTTT. Protein: CASSLTSGDPQYF. The chain combines TRBV5-1 with TRBJ2-3, with TRBD2 matching over 8 bases. CDR3 length equals 13 residues. Germline loops: CDR1 SGHRS, CDR2 YFSETQ. V gave up 2 bases and J gave up 10 bases; unmatched junction bases: 6.

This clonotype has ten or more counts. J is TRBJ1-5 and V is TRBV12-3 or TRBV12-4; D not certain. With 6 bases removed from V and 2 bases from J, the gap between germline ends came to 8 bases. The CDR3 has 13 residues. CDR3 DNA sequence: TGTGCCAGCAGCTTTAGGGGCAATCAGCCCCAGCATTTT. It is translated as CASSFRGNQPQHF.

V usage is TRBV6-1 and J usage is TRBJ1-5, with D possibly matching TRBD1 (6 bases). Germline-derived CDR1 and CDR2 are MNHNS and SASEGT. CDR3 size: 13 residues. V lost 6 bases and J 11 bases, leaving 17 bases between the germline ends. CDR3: CASRVQGGQSQHF. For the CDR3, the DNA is TGTGCCAGCAGGGTACAGGGAGGCCAGTCCCAGCATTTT.

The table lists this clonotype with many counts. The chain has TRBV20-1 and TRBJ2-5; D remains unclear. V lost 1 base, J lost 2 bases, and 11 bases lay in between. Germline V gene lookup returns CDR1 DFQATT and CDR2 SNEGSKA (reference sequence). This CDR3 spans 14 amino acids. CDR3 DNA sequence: TGCAGTGCTAGAGTTGTGACATTGCAAGAGACCCAGTACTTC. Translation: CSARVVTLQETQYF.

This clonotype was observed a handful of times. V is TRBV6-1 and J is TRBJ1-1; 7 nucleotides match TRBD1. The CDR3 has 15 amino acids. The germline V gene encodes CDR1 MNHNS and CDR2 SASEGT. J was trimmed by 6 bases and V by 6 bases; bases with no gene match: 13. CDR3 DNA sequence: TGTGCCAGCAGCCTCCCGGCAGGGGGGAGGGCTGAAGCTTTCTTT. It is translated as CASSLPAGGRAEAFF.

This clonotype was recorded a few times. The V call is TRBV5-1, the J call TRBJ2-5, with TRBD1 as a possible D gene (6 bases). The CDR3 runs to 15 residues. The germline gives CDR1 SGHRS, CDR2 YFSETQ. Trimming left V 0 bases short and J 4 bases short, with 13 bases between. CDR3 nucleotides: TGCGCCAGCAGCTTGGGCAACGTAGGGGGAGAGACCCAGTACTTC. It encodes CASSLGNVGGETQYF.

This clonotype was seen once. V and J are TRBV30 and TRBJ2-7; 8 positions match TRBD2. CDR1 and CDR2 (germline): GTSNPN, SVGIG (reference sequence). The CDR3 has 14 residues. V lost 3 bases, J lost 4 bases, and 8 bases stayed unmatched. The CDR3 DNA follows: TGTGCCTGGAGCAACGGGGGGGCCAGGTACGAGCAGTACTTC. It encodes CAWSNGGARYEQYF.